This T cell receptor beta chain was identified in a study of blood T cell repertoires in COVID-19. At the level of the study: Specimens from acute and convalescent COVID-19 originated in the United States, Italy and Spain. PBMCs, B-cell-depleted T cells, or T cells were the source of the cDNA or gDNA that made up the material.

CDR3 length: 15 residues. Trimming pared 3 bases from V and 2 bases from J, leaving 12 bases between. CDR1 and CDR2 (germline): KGHSH, LQKENI. Recruited during active infection, patients (from Seattle) were subsequently followed longitudinally. The authors' processing: Reference gene primers were amplified, and this amplification served to estimate nucleated cell counts. Assay used: immunoSEQ multiplex PCR; TCRdb lists only in-frame clones, some missing. V and J calls and clone size are as listed in that table; D and trimming were resolved from the DNA. The sample has about 200,000 clones; approximately 85% are singletons.

The receptor was isolated from an older woman with COVID-19, enrolled during active disease. The sample taken for sequencing was peripheral blood. V gene TRBV18 combines with J gene TRBJ2-3; D is perhaps TRBD2 (5 bases). The CDR3 protein is CASSPPERITDTQYF. CDR3 in DNA: TGTGCCAGCTCACCTCCGGAGCGGATCACAGATACGCAGTATTTT.